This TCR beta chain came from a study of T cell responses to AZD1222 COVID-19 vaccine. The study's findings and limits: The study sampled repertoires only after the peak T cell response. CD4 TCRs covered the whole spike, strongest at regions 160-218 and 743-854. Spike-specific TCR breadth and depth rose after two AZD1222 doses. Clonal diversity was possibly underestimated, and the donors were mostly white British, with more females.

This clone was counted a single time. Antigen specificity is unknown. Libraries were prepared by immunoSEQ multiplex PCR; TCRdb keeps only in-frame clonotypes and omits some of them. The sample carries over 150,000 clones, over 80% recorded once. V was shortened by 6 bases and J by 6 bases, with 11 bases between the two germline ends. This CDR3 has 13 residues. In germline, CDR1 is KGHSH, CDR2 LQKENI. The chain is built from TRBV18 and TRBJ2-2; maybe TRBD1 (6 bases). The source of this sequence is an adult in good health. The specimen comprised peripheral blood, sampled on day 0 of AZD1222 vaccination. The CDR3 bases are TGTGCCAGCTCGCTCGAGGGGGCCGGGGAGCTGTTTTTT. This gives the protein CASSLEGAGELFF.